A selection of T cell receptor beta chains follows, all from one sample in a study of shared clonotypes between healthy human individuals. Profiling relied on immunoSEQ multiplex PCR, and the TCRdb table lists in-frame clones only, not all of them. The sample records some 1.5 million clones, 96% being singletons. Sequences were obtained from naive CD4+ T cells sorted from blood. The receptors were gathered from a man under 40 in good health. Both conserved end residues are part of each CDR3. Each record gives: V gene, J gene, CDR3 protein.

V: TRBV29-1; J: TRBJ2-7; CDR3: CSVEDQRAGTNPYEQYF
V: TRBV9; J: TRBJ2-1; CDR3: CASSEGLAGSEHEQFF
V: TRBV28; J: TRBJ2-3; CDR3: CASSLRDPRHGQYF
V: TRBV18; J: TRBJ2-1; CDR3: CASSPQGSDEQFF
V: TRBV28; J: TRBJ1-2; CDR3: CASSLAVPFGGYTF
V: TRBV5-1; J: TRBJ2-2; CDR3: CASSEDRTAWTGELFF
V: TRBV6-5; J: TRBJ1-2; CDR3: CASSPLLGHNYGYTF
V: TRBV4-2; J: TRBJ1-1; CDR3: CASSPTGVNTEAFF
V: TRBV5-4; J: TRBJ2-7; CDR3: CASSQKDRGHSYEQYF
V: TRBV6-6; J: TRBJ1-1; CDR3: CASTQNTEAFF
V: TRBV6-5; J: TRBJ1-2; CDR3: CASSTRESSGGYTF
V: TRBV9; J: TRBJ2-7; CDR3: CASSVGDRGYYEQYF
V: TRBV7-9; J: TRBJ2-6; CDR3: CASSLTGGAGGANVLTF
V: TRBV11-2; J: TRBJ1-3; CDR3: CASSVDAGNTIYF
V: TRBV27; J: TRBJ2-2; CDR3: CASSLNSNTGELFF
V: TRBV7-9; J: TRBJ2-7; CDR3: CASSQVLGEQYF
V: TRBV5-4; J: TRBJ2-1; CDR3: CASSVRSGRLLNEQFF
V: TRBV11-3; J: TRBJ1-1; CDR3: CASSLFRGKAFF
V: TRBV27; J: TRBJ2-1; CDR3: CASSRDTPLHNEQFF
V: TRBV6-5; J: TRBJ2-3; CDR3: CASSYARAGLTDTQYF
V: TRBV7-3; J: TRBJ2-1; CDR3: CASSLIMGQGGFNEQFF
V: TRBV18; J: TRBJ1-2; CDR3: CASSPLLFNYGYTF
V: TRBV15; J: TRBJ2-3; CDR3: CATSRITTDTQYF
V: TRBV15; J: TRBJ2-4; CDR3: CATSITSGRAAIQYF
V: TRBV27; J: TRBJ2-3; CDR3: CASSLMLAVSTDTQYF
V: TRBV7-9; J: TRBJ1-2; CDR3: CASSHTENRGNGGYTF
V: TRBV27; J: TRBJ2-1; CDR3: CASSLAGTSSYNEQFF
V: TRBV18; J: TRBJ2-4; CDR3: CASSPLRVGAGAKNIQYF
V: TRBV29-1; J: TRBJ2-1; CDR3: CSGTGTSGRYPYNEQFF
V: TRBV4-3; J: TRBJ2-1; CDR3: CASSQEGLAENEQFF
V: TRBV29-1; J: TRBJ1-4; CDR3: CSVRQDFNEKLFF
V: TRBV28; J: TRBJ1-1; CDR3: CASSSYRVPREAFF
V: TRBV6-4; J: TRBJ2-6; CDR3: CASSLGTFRSGANVLTF
V: TRBV7-2; J: TRBJ2-1; CDR3: CASSLRSRASGRIYNEQFF
V: TRBV27; J: TRBJ1-4; CDR3: CASSLGTGGTNEKLFF
V: TRBV6-4; J: TRBJ2-3; CDR3: CASSDSLADTQYF
V: TRBV7-3; J: TRBJ2-2; CDR3: CASSSQGREFTGELFF
V: TRBV5-1; J: TRBJ2-3; CDR3: CASSLRGLVVDTQYF
V: TRBV2; J: TRBJ2-5; CDR3: CASSARSYQETQYF
V: TRBV6-5; J: TRBJ2-7; CDR3: CASSRAAGGPYEQYF
V: TRBV28; J: TRBJ1-2; CDR3: CASSSQGADGYTF
V: TRBV5-1; J: TRBJ2-5; CDR3: CASSLGDRGLQETQYF
V: TRBV28; J: TRBJ2-1; CDR3: CASSNYNEQFF
V: TRBV7-2; J: TRBJ2-1; CDR3: CASSLTRYNEQFF
V: TRBV5-4; J: TRBJ2-1; CDR3: CASSTGSPAGEQFF
V: TRBV4-3; J: TRBJ2-7; CDR3: CASSQGEEDEQYF
V: TRBV19; J: TRBJ2-1; CDR3: CASSISGIYNEQFF
V: TRBV4-1; J: TRBJ2-3; CDR3: CASSQQTRTGVNTQYF
V: TRBV4-2; J: TRBJ2-3; CDR3: CASSQDVGSTDTQYF
V: TRBV7-9; J: TRBJ2-3; CDR3: CASSLSGTSTDTQYF